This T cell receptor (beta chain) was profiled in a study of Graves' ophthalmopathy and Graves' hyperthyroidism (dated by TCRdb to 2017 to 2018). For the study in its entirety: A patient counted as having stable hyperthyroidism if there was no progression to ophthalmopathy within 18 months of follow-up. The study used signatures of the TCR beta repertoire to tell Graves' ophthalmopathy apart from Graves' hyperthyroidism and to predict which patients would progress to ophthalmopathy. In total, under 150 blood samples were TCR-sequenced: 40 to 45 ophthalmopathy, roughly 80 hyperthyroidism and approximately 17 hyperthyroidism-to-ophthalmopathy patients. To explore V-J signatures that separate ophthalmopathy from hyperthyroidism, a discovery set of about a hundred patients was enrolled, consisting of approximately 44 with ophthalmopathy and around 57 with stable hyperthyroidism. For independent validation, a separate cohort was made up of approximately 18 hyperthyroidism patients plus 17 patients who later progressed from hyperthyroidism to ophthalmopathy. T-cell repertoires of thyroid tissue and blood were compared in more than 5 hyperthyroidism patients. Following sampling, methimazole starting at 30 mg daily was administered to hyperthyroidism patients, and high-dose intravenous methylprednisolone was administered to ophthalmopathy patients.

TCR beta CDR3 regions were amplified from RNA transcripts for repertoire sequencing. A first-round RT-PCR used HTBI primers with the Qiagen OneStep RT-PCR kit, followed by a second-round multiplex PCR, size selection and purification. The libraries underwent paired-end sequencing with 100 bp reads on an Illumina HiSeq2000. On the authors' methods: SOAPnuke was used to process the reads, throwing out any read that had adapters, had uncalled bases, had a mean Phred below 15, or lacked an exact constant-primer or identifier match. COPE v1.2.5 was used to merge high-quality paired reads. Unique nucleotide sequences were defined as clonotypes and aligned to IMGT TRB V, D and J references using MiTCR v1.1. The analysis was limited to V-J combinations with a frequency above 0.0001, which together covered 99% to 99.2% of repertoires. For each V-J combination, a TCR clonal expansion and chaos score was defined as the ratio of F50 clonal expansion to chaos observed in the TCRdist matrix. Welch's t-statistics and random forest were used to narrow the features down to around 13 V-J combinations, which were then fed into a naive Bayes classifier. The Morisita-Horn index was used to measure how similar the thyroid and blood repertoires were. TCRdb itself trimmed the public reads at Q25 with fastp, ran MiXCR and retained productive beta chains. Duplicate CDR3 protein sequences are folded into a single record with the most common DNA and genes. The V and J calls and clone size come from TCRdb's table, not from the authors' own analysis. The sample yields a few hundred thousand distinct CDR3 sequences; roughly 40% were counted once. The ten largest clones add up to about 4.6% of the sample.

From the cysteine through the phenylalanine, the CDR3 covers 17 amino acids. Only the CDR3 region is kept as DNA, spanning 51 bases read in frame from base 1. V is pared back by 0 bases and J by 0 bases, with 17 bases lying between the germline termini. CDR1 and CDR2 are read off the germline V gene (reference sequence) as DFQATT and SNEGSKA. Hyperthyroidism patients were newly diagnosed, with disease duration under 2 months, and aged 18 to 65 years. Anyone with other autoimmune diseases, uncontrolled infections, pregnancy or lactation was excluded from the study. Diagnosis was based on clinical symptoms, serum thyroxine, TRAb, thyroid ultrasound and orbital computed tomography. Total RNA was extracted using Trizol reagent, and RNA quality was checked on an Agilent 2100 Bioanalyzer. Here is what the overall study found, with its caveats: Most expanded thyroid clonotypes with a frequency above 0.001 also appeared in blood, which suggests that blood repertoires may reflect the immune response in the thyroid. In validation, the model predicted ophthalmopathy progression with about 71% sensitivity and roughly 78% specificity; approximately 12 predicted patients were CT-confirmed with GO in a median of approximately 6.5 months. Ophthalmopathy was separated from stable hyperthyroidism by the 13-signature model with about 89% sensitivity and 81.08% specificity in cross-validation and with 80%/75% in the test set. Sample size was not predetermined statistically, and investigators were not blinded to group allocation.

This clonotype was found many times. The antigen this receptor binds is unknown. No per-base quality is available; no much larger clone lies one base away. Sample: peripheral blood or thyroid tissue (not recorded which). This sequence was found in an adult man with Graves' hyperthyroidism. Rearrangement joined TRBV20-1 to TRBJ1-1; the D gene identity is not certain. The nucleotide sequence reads TGCAGTGCTAGAGAGTACCGGGGTGGGGTTATGAACACTGAAGCTTTCTTT. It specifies CSAREYRGGVMNTEAFF.